Each of the 27 T cell receptor beta chains below was sequenced from the same sample in a study of breast tumors, draining lymph nodes, adjacent tissues (dated by TCRdb to the mid-2010s). Receptors were amplified or captured by multiplex PCR. The run used an Illumina HiSeq 2000. The raw public reads went through TCRdb reprocessing: fastp at Q25, MiXCR clone calling, in-frame beta chains kept. Rows are unified per CDR3 protein, each entry keeping the most common DNA and genes. The sample table holds 13,000 to 15,000 distinct CDR3 sequences, of which approximately 50% were seen once. The ten largest clones represent roughly 28% of the sample. The sequencing sample was made of tumor-adjacent breast tissue. The origin of the receptors is a female donor with breast cancer. Some clones in this sample may be carry-over from other donors' samples.

This clonotype was detected many times. A much larger clone differs by one base, so this may be a read error. The genes are TRBV9 and TRBJ2-7; possibly TRBD2 for D (5 bases). From germline, CDR1 is SGDLS and CDR2 YYNGEE. CDR3 length equals 14 residues. CDR3 sequence: CASSPRLAGYEQSF. CDR3 sequence (DNA): TGTGCCAGCAGCCCCCGGCTAGCCGGATACGAGCAGTCCTTC.

This clonotype was observed a handful of times. The chain carries TRBV7-2 and TRBJ2-7; D is perhaps TRBD1 or TRBD2 (6 bases each). Germline-derived CDR1 and CDR2 are SGHTA and FQGNSA. The CDR3 covers 20 residues. Trimming stripped 2 bases from V and 1 base from J, with 27 bases between. CDR3 DNA sequence: TGTGCCAGCAGCTTAAATCTCCAGGACAGAGAAGGACTACCTTCCTACGAGCAGTACTTC. As protein: CASSLNLQDREGLPSYEQYF.

A few counts support this clonotype. The chain combines TRBV5-8 with TRBJ1-2; TRBD1 agrees at 9 bases. CDR3 length: 17 amino acids. From germline, CDR1 is SGHTS and CDR2 YDEGEE. J gave up 4 bases and V 0 bases, and 10 bases lay outside the gene matches. Here the CDR3 reads CASSLVSGTGTLYGYTF. For the CDR3, the DNA is TGTGCCAGCAGCTTGGTATCCGGGACAGGGACACTCTATGGCTACACCTTC.

The chain employs TRBV29-1 and TRBJ2-1, with 14 bases lining up with TRBD2. The CDR3 is made up of 15 amino acids. With 8 bases clipped from V and 7 bases from J, the junction kept 10 bases outside the gene matches. Germline values: CDR1 SQVTM, CDR2 ANQGSEA. CDR3 amino acids: CSSAMWTSGRNEQFF. CDR3 nucleotides: TGCAGCAGTGCTATGTGGACTAGCGGGAGGAATGAGCAGTTCTTC.

This clonotype has a count of ten or more. V gene TRBV28 combines with J gene TRBJ1-6; no clear D gene. The CDR3 is made up of 16 amino acids. Per the germline V gene, CDR1 is MDHEN and CDR2 is SYDVKM. Trimming cost V 6 bases and J 5 bases, with 17 bases left between them. The chain's CDR3 is CASSPPRLTNNSPLHF. The CDR3 DNA follows: TGTGCCAGCAGCCCCCCCCGACTGACCAATAATTCACCCCTCCACTTT.

This clonotype appeared many times. This sequence joins TRBV28 and TRBJ1-5; 9 nucleotides match TRBD1. Germline V gene sequence: CDR1 MDHEN, CDR2 SYDVKM. The CDR3 runs to 17 residues. Germline trimming cut 2 bases from V and 2 bases from J; bases unmatched to any gene: 7. This CDR3 is CASSLEDRGRGNQPQHF. The DNA for the CDR3 is TGTGCCAGCAGTTTAGAGGACAGGGGAAGGGGCAATCAGCCCCAGCATTTT.

There are many counts of this clonotype. Just one base apart from a much larger clone, this may be a read error. V usage is TRBV20-1 and J usage is TRBJ2-7, with 7 bases matching TRBD1. V gave up 6 bases and J gave up 9 bases; unmatched junction bases: 14. The germline V gene encodes CDR1 DFQATT and CDR2 SNEGSKA (reference sequence). The CDR3 runs 13 residues. DNA for the CDR3: TGCAGTGCCCAGATATTACAGGGGAACGCGCAGTACTTC. Translated: CSAQILQGNAQYF.

The rearrangement links TRBV7-9 to TRBJ1-2; TRBD1 agrees at 7 bases. J gave up 12 bases and V 4 bases, and 20 bases lay outside the gene matches. The germline V gene has CDR1 SEHNR and CDR2 FQNEAQ (reference sequence). The CDR3 is 16 residues long. CDR3 protein: CASSSPPRGLLYSHTF. Here the CDR3 DNA reads TGTGCCAGCAGCTCACCACCCAGGGGGTTGTTGTATAGCCACACCTTC.

The genes are TRBV24-1 and TRBJ1-4, with D uncertain. V was cut by 2 bases and J by 5 bases, with 2 bases left in between. The length of the CDR3 is 12 residues. Germline V gene lookup returns CDR1 KGHDR and CDR2 SFDVKD. CDR3 region: CATSDYNEKLFF. The CDR3, as DNA: TGTGCCACCAGTGATTACAATGAAAAACTGTTTTTT.

The CDR3 nucleotides are TGTGCCAGCAGCTTAGACAGGATAAATCAGCCCCAGCATTTT. It codes for CASSLDRINQPQHF. This chain uses TRBV7-2 with TRBJ1-5; D is possibly TRBD1 (5 bases). V lost 1 base and J lost 4, with 8 bases in between. CDR3 length: 14 amino acids. Germline V gene sequence: CDR1 SGHTA, CDR2 FQGNSA.

This clonotype qualifies as medium-sized (0.01 to 0.1%). J is TRBJ1-4 and V is TRBV7-9, with D uncertain. Germline values: CDR1 SEHNR, CDR2 FQNEAQ (reference sequence). The CDR3 consists of 15 residues. V was cut by 4 bases and J by 0 bases, with 9 bases left in between. CDR3 DNA sequence: TGTGCCAGCAGCTACCCGACAACAACTAATGAAAAACTGTTTTTT. It translates to CASSYPTTTNEKLFF.

This clonotype was detected ten times or more. One base away lies a much larger clone, so this may be a sequencing read error. The DNA is left out, because the CDR3 cannot be placed on it with certainty; the CDR3 is given as TCRdb lists it. V gene TRBV12-3 or TRBV12-4 combines with J gene TRBJ2-7; the table gives TRBD2 as D, unverified against the DNA. The CDR3 totals 12 residues, both ends included. CDR3 loop: CASSFGIGSRLF.

There are many counts of this clonotype. This sequence joins TRBV19 and TRBJ2-5; TRBD2 might be the D (7 bases). CDR1 and CDR2 (germline): LNHDA, SQIVND (reference sequence). The CDR3 has 16 amino acids. The V end lost 1 base, the J end lost 4 bases, and 16 bases lay between the germline ends. CDR3 sequence: CASSIGGGRAGETQYF. The CDR3 region has the DNA TGTGCCAGTAGTATAGGGGGGGGCAGGGCGGGAGAGACCCAGTACTTC.

This clonotype is termed large. The V gene is TRBV19, the J gene TRBJ1-5, with no clear D. The CDR3 spans 15 residues. In germline, CDR1 is LNHDA, CDR2 SQIVND (reference sequence). The ends were cut back, 3 bases at V and 4 bases at J, with 13 bases in the middle. In DNA form, the CDR3 reads TGTGCCAGTAGTATCGGCCGGCTACCTAATCAGCCCCAGCATTTT. Translated: CASSIGRLPNQPQHF.

The chain combines TRBV4-3 with TRBJ1-1, with 7 bases matching TRBD1. The CDR3 runs 15 residues. With 5 bases clipped from V and 4 bases from J, the junction kept 10 bases outside the gene matches. Germline-derived CDR1 and CDR2 are LGHNA and YSLEER. The chain's CDR3 is CASSSQRGLVTEAFF. CDR3 DNA: TGCGCCAGCAGCTCACAAAGGGGGCTCGTCACTGAAGCTTTCTTT.

This clonotype was counted many times. This clone may be a read error of a much larger clone one base away. V is TRBV19 and J is TRBJ2-6; a weak D match, TRBD1 (5 bases). CDR3 length equals 13 residues. Per the germline V gene, CDR1 is LNHDA and CDR2 is SQIVND (reference sequence). CDR3 DNA: TGTGCCAGCAAAATCTCTGGGGCCAACGTCCCGACTTTC. The encoded protein is CASKISGANVPTF.

The gene calls are TRBV7-2 and TRBJ2-1, with TRBD1 identical over 7 bases. Per germline, CDR1 SGHTA and CDR2 FQGNSA. The CDR3 runs to 20 residues. Trimming removed 5 bases from V and 6 bases from J; junction bases left unmatched: 25. The CDR3 spells CASSPQTGSRTDRMINEQFF. The CDR3 DNA sequence: TGTGCCAGCAGCCCTCAAACAGGATCGCGAACGGACAGGATGATCAATGAGCAGTTCTTC.

At least ten counts were recorded for this clonotype. This chain joins TRBV5-6 and TRBJ2-7, with D perhaps matching TRBD1 or TRBD2 (5 bases each). Germline lookup yields CDR1 SGHDT and CDR2 YYEEEE. CDR3 length: 14 amino acids. Trimming took 1 base from V and 4 from J, leaving 12 bases between them. The CDR3 DNA reads TGTGCCAGCAGCTTGCGGGGCTTCTCGTACGAGCAGTACTTC. It codes for CASSLRGFSYEQYF.

J is TRBJ2-7 and V is TRBV20-1; 8 bases are shared with TRBD2. The V segment lost 1 base and the J segment 13 bases; nucleotides outside the gene matches: 12. The CDR3 runs 13 residues. The germline V gene has CDR1 DFQATT and CDR2 SNEGSKA (reference sequence). DNA of the CDR3: TGCAGTGCTAGAGTCGCGGGAGGACTTCTGTCTTACTTC. Translating gives CSARVAGGLLSYF.

By proportion, this clonotype is medium-sized. The V gene is TRBV7-9, the J gene TRBJ1-6, with 8 bases fitting TRBD1. The CDR3 extends over 15 amino acids. Germline-derived CDR1 and CDR2 are SEHNR and FQNEAQ (reference sequence). V dropped 5 bases and J dropped 8; count of bases not matched to a gene: 8. CDR3 loop: CASSTLTGVDSPLHF. CDR3 DNA: TGTGCCAGCAGCACCCTGACAGGGGTAGATTCACCCCTCCACTTT.

This clonotype was detected only once. The rearrangement uses TRBV2 and TRBJ1-2; no clear D. The germline V gene has CDR1 SNHLY and CDR2 FYNNEI. V dropped 4 bases and J dropped 8 bases, with 11 bases sitting between them. The CDR3 loop spans 12 amino acids. CDR3 amino acids: CASSGATAGYTF. The CDR3 DNA reads as TGTGCCAGCAGTGGAGCAACGGCAGGCTACACCTTC.

This clonotype has at least ten counts. The V call is TRBV28, the J call TRBJ1-2; 8 bases fit TRBD1. The CDR3 loop spans 14 amino acids. Germline-derived CDR1 and CDR2 are MDHEN and SYDVKM. The V gene end was trimmed by 3 bases and the J gene end by 3 bases; junction bases not matched to a gene: 3. Here the CDR3 reads CASSLTGDYYGYTF. The CDR3 DNA is TGTGCCAGCAGTTTGACAGGGGACTACTATGGCTACACCTTC.

V gene TRBV5-1 combines with J gene TRBJ1-1; possible D gene TRBD1, 5 bases. The germline V gene has CDR1 SGHRS and CDR2 YFSETQ. V was shortened by 7 bases and J by 4 bases, with 14 bases between the two germline ends. The CDR3 spans 13 residues. The CDR3 nucleotides are TGCGCCAGCTTCTTAGGGGATGGCACTGAAGCTTTCTTT. Translating gives CASFLGDGTEAFF.

This chain joins TRBV6-5 and TRBJ2-3, with no clear D. Germline V gene sequence: CDR1 MNHEY, CDR2 SVGAGI. The CDR3 runs 12 residues. V shed 5 bases and J shed 3 bases, with 6 bases lying between them. This CDR3 reads CASSDVTDTQYF. DNA for the CDR3: TGTGCCAGCAGTGACGTAACAGATACGCAGTATTTT.

The chain couples TRBV12-3 or TRBV12-4 to TRBJ1-1, with D perhaps TRBD1 (6 bases). With 2 bases removed from V and 1 base from J, the gap between germline ends came to 8 bases. This CDR3 region has 14 residues. In nucleotides, the CDR3 is TGTGCCAGCAGTTTAAGAGGGGGGAACACTGAAGCTTTCTTT. As protein: CASSLRGGNTEAFF.

This clonotype is medium-sized in the sample. The chain uses TRBV20-1 and TRBJ2-7; D is ambiguous. Germline lookup yields CDR1 DFQATT and CDR2 SNEGSKA (reference sequence). The CDR3 runs to 13 residues. V lost 5 bases, J lost 0 bases, and 11 bases lay in between. The CDR3 loop is CSAASGTSYEQYF. CDR3 bases: TGCAGTGCTGCGTCTGGAACCTCCTACGAGCAGTACTTC.

This chain uses TRBV20-1 with TRBJ2-3; TRBD2 might be the D (6 bases). The V gene lost 6 bases and the J gene lost 7 bases, with 17 bases spanning the gap. Germline CDR1 and CDR2: DFQATT and SNEGSKA (reference sequence). The CDR3 runs to 13 residues. Written as DNA, the CDR3 is TGCAGTGCCCCCGGGGCGGGATTGAATACGCAGTATTTT. This translates into CSAPGAGLNTQYF.